One sample yielded the 26 T cell receptor beta chains listed below, sequenced in a study of blood T cells in healthy people across ages. A sample-barcoded 5' primer and a J-beta primer mix were used in a second PCR of roughly 7 to 12 cycles. Using its own MiXCR run on the 5' RACE reads, TCRdb lists one record per CDR3 protein. The table has more than 1.4 million distinct CDR3 sequences, roughly 40% seen once; the top ten hold 7.9%. The sequencing sample was made of blood. The receptors come from a woman aged 18 to 35 in good health.

The chain carries TRBV6-5 and TRBJ1-6; D perhaps matches TRBD1 (6 bases). This CDR3 has 15 residues. Trimming pared 0 bases from V and 7 bases from J, leaving 10 bases between. CDR1 is MNHEY, CDR2 SVGAGI, per germline. The CDR3 region has the DNA TGTGCCAGCAGTTACTCGGGGACAACAAATTCACCCCTCCACTTT. This codes for CASSYSGTTNSPLHF.

This chain uses TRBV20-1 with TRBJ2-7, with D tentatively TRBD1 (6 bases). The CDR3 is 14 residues long. Trimming stripped 6 bases from V and 0 bases from J, with 15 bases between. The V gene's germline CDR1 is DFQATT and CDR2 SNEGSKA (reference sequence). Here the CDR3 reads CSAEGQSSSYEQYF. The CDR3 nucleotides are TGCAGTGCAGAAGGACAGAGCAGCTCCTACGAGCAGTACTTC.

The rearrangement joins TRBV20-1 to TRBJ1-2, with a tentative D call TRBD1 (5 bases). CDR1 DFQATT and CDR2 SNEGSKA come from the germline V gene (reference sequence). Trimming cost V 7 bases and J 2 bases, with 5 bases left between them. CDR3 length: 10 amino acids. The CDR3 loop is CSGGNYGYTF. In nucleotides, the CDR3 is TGCAGTGGGGGGAACTATGGCTACACCTTC.

Notes on this clonotype: An end of the junction differs from the germline gene, which may be a read error. This chain uses TRBV3-1 with TRBJ1-2; maybe TRBD1 (6 bases). CDR3 length: 14 residues. Per germline, CDR1 LGHDT and CDR2 YNNKEL (reference sequence). The chain's CDR3 is CASSHRDGGNGCTF. The CDR3 coding sequence is TGTGCCAGCAGCCACCGGGACGGGGGCAATGGCTGCACCTTC.

This clonotype was detected a few times. The genes are TRBV7-8 and TRBJ1-2, with 9 bases aligning to TRBD1. The trim removed 0 bases at V and 13 bases at J, leaving 3 bases unmatched. The CDR3 totals 12 residues. Germline CDR1 SGHVS, CDR2 FQNEAQ. The CDR3 nucleotides read TGTGCCAGCAGCTTAGCCCAGGGACAGGGCACCTTC. Translation gives CASSLAQGQGTF.

The J gene is TRBJ1-2, the V gene TRBV20-1, with 9 bases lining up with TRBD1. V was pared by 3 bases and J by 6 bases, with 5 bases of the junction left unmatched. The germline CDR1 and CDR2 sequences are DFQATT and SNEGSKA (reference sequence). This CDR3 has 13 amino acids. In DNA form, the CDR3 reads TGCAGTGCTAGGCTGGACAGGGGTCATGGCTACACCTTC. The encoded protein is CSARLDRGHGYTF.

This clonotype came up a few times. The V and J genes are TRBV2 and TRBJ2-4, with D perhaps TRBD1 (6 bases). Deletions cut 8 bases from V and 7 bases from J, with 12 bases between. The germline CDR1 and CDR2 sequences are SNHLY and FYNNEI. This CDR3 is 12 amino acids long. CDR3 DNA sequence: TGTGCCAGCCGACAGGTGTTTAACATTCAGTACTTC. Translating gives CASRQVFNIQYF.

This clonotype came up a few times. This chain connects TRBV10-3 to TRBJ2-4; D unclear. Judging by the DNA end, TRBJ2-7 fits better; the J call may be wrong. Germline CDR1 reads ENHRY; CDR2 reads SYGVKD. This CDR3 comprises 12 residues. CDR3 nucleotides: TGTGCCATCAGTGAGTCGACGGACGAGCAGTACTTC. Its protein product is CAISESTDEQYF.

J is TRBJ1-1 and V is TRBV6-5; unclear D gene. The CDR3 runs 15 residues. With 5 bases removed from V and 5 bases from J, the gap between germline ends came to 18 bases. The germline CDR1 and CDR2 sequences are MNHEY and SVGAGI. In DNA, the CDR3 is TGTGCCAGCAGTAAAGGGAGGAGATACGAAACTGAAGCTTTCTTT. It specifies CASSKGRRYETEAFF.

The chain is built from TRBV6-1 and TRBJ2-3; D unresolved. Trimming pared 4 bases from V and 6 bases from J, leaving 14 bases between. Germline V gene sequence: CDR1 MNHNS, CDR2 SASEGT. The CDR3 is 14 amino acids. The CDR3 loop reads CASSVAPVGDTQYF. In DNA form, the CDR3 reads TGTGCCAGCAGTGTGGCCCCGGTCGGCGATACGCAGTATTTT.

This rearrangement joins TRBV6-5 to TRBJ1-2, with unresolved D. CDR1 is MNHEY and CDR2 is SVGAGI in the germline V gene. The V gene lost 9 bases and the J gene lost 1 base, with 15 bases spanning the gap. The CDR3 length is 14 residues. The CDR3 sequence is CASAREGLNYGYTF. CDR3 bases: TGTGCCAGTGCCCGGGAGGGCCTTAACTATGGCTACACCTTC.

V and J are TRBV2 and TRBJ1-3; 8 nucleotides line up with TRBD1. Trimming cost V 6 bases and J 0 bases; bases outside gene matches: 4. Looked up from germline, CDR1 is SNHLY and CDR2 is FYNNEI. The CDR3 totals 15 residues. The CDR3 DNA is TGTGCCAGCAGCGGGACAGGCCTCTCTGGAAACACCATATATTTT. It is translated as CASSGTGLSGNTIYF.

The J gene is TRBJ2-3, the V gene TRBV18; TRBD2 matches 10 bases. The CDR3 is 16 residues long. CDR1 and CDR2 (germline): KGHSH, LQKENI. V dropped 1 base and J dropped 2; count of bases not matched to a gene: 3. The CDR3 DNA is TGTGCCAGCTCACCACTAGCGGGGGGTAACACAGATACGCAGTATTTT. Its translation: CASSPLAGGNTDTQYF.

This clonotype was seen at least ten times. This chain uses TRBV4-1 with TRBJ1-2; 7 bases line up with TRBD1. CDR1 is MGHRA, CDR2 YSYEKL, per germline. CDR3 length: 16 residues. Unmatched junction bases numbered 7, after V lost 1 base and J lost 2 bases. The CDR3 nucleotides are TGCGCCAGCAGCCAAGTAGCGACAGGGCAAAACTATGGCTACACCTTC. It codes for CASSQVATGQNYGYTF.

This clonotype was picked up a small number of times. The rearrangement joins TRBV2 to TRBJ2-1; 9 bases map to TRBD2. CDR3 length equals 14 residues. V lost 6 bases, J lost 7 bases, and 7 bases stayed unmatched. Germline assignment: CDR1 SNHLY and CDR2 FYNNEI. The CDR3 DNA reads TGTGCCAGCAGGTTGCCTAGCGGGATAAATGAGCAGTTCTTC. It encodes CASRLPSGINEQFF.

This clonotype turned up a few times. The J gene is TRBJ2-1, the V gene TRBV5-1; D may be TRBD1 or TRBD2 (5 bases each). CDR1 and CDR2 from the germline V gene are SGHRS and YFSETQ. The CDR3 spans 14 residues. Trimming took off 3 bases at V and 9 bases at J, with 16 bases between the two ends. The CDR3 bases are TGCGCCAGCAGCTCGACTACCCTTGGGGGTGAGCAGTTCTTC. Translated: CASSSTTLGGEQFF.

The chain has TRBV7-9 and TRBJ2-3; a possible D gene is TRBD2 (6 bases). The CDR3 totals 16 residues. Trimming left V 5 bases short and J 1 base short, with 16 bases between. Germline V gene lookup returns CDR1 SEHNR and CDR2 FQNEAQ (reference sequence). The CDR3 bases are TGTGCCAGCAGCAACGGCGGAGGGCCGGGCACAGATACGCAGTATTTT. Translated, it gives CASSNGGGPGTDTQYF.

This chain uses TRBV5-1 with TRBJ2-1; 8 nucleotides align to TRBD2. Germline V gives CDR1 SGHRS, CDR2 YFSETQ. Trimming took 0 bases from V and 2 from J; bases not matched to a gene: 4. This CDR3 has 16 residues. The CDR3 bases are TGCGCCAGCAGCTTGGTTGTAGCGGGGCCCTACAATGAGCAGTTCTTC. Translated, it gives CASSLVVAGPYNEQFF.

The J gene is TRBJ1-2, the V gene TRBV3-1, with D possibly matching TRBD1 (5 bases). The CDR3 is 14 amino acids. Germline CDR1 reads LGHDT; CDR2 reads YNNKEL (reference sequence). The V end was cut by 5 bases, the J end by 4 bases, with 14 bases between. The CDR3 loop is CASSGGTSTYGYTF. The CDR3 DNA follows: TGTGCCAGCAGCGGCGGGACCAGTACCTATGGCTACACCTTC. Together with reference TRBV3-1 and TRBJ1-2, the CDR3 gives the full variable domain: DTAVSQTPKYLVTQMGNDKSIKCEQNLGHDTMYWYKQDSKKFLKIMFSYNNKELIINETVPNRFSPKSPDKAHLNLHINSLELGDSAVYFCASSGGTSTYGYTFGSGTRLTVV.

The chain combines TRBV3-1 with TRBJ1-1; the D gene is possibly TRBD1 (5 bases). This CDR3 is 13 amino acids long. Germline assignment: CDR1 LGHDT and CDR2 YNNKEL (reference sequence). V lost 4 bases and J 11 bases, leaving 17 bases between the germline ends. CDR3 sequence: CASSPGTGNAAFF. The CDR3 DNA follows: TGTGCCAGCAGCCCCGGGACGGGAAATGCGGCTTTCTTT.

V is TRBV28 and J is TRBJ2-7; TRBD2 aligns across 8 bases. In germline, CDR1 is MDHEN, CDR2 SYDVKM. The J segment lost 0 bases and the V segment lost 7 bases, leaving 11 bases of the junction unmatched. This CDR3 is built from 16 residues. The DNA for the CDR3 is TGTGCCAGCACCACCTTCGGGGGGGGCGTCTCCTACGAGCAGTACTTC. Protein: CASTTFGGGVSYEQYF. Combining the CDR3 with reference TRBV28 and TRBJ2-7 gives the whole variable domain DVKVTQSSRYLVKRTGEKVFLECVQDMDHENMFWYRQDPGLGLRLIYFSYDVKMKEKGDIPEGYSVSREKKERFSLILESASTNQTSMYLCASTTFGGGVSYEQYFGPGTRLTVT.

The V gene is TRBV27, the J gene TRBJ2-5, with TRBD1 matching over 7 bases. The DNA end favors TRBJ2-7, so the J call may be wrong. The CDR3 length is 14 residues. Germline values: CDR1 MNHEY, CDR2 SMNVEV (reference sequence). DNA for the CDR3: TGTGCCAGCAGTTTACTGGGGACAGACTACGAGCAGTACTTC. Its translation: CASSLLGTDYEQYF.

This clonotype has only a few counts. This sequence joins TRBV5-1 and TRBJ2-1, with unresolved D. Germline CDR1 reads SGHRS; CDR2 reads YFSETQ. The CDR3 extends over 14 amino acids. V gave up 5 bases and J gave up 6 bases, with 15 bases separating them. The CDR3 loop is CASSSGLTANEQFF. In DNA, the CDR3 is TGCGCCAGCAGTTCGGGCCTTACTGCCAATGAGCAGTTCTTC.

This clonotype was found a few times. The CDR3: CASKGAVSNQPQHF. The CDR3 DNA sequence: TGTGCCAGCAAAGGGGCGGTTAGCAATCAGCCCCAGCATTTT. The V gene is TRBV2, the J gene TRBJ1-5, with TRBD1 as a possible D gene (5 bases). V shed 7 bases and J shed 0 bases, with 10 bases lying between them. This CDR3 is 14 amino acids long. CDR1 is SNHLY and CDR2 is FYNNEI in the germline V gene.

This chain uses TRBV7-2 with TRBJ2-7; TRBD1 matches at 11 bases. Germline assignment: CDR1 SGHTA and CDR2 FQGNSA. J was trimmed by 12 bases and V by 5 bases; bases with no gene match: 12. The CDR3 contains 14 residues. CDR3 DNA sequence: TGTGCCAGCAGCCGGGGGACAGGGGGGCGTCTTTTGTACTTC. It specifies CASSRGTGGRLLYF.

The chain is built from TRBV30 and TRBJ2-5; the match to TRBD2 covers 14 bases. The CDR3 is 16 residues long. Germline loops: CDR1 GTSNPN, CDR2 SVGIG (reference sequence). Unmatched junction bases numbered 7, after V lost 3 bases and J lost 4 bases. CDR3 nucleotide sequence: TGTGCCTGGAGCCGACTAGCGGGGGGGCCCACAGAGACCCAGTACTTC. Translation gives CAWSRLAGGPTETQYF.